The 25 T cell receptor beta chains listed next were all sequenced from one sample in a study of cytomegalovirus exposure and HLA in healthy donors. The primer mix had 60 Vbeta and 13 Jbeta primers. This table comes from immunoSEQ multiplex PCR, and its TCRdb copy is limited to in-frame clones, with some not included. The data contain about 130,000 clones, 65% to 80% of them seen just once; the ten biggest clones take up about 1.5%. The sample taken for sequencing was PBMCs. The source is a woman aged 18-30 years in good health and CMV-seronegative.

The rearrangement links TRBV7-8 to TRBJ2-7; 7 nucleotides align to TRBD2. V dropped 1 base and J dropped 3; count of bases not matched to a gene: 6. This CDR3 is 15 amino acids long. Germline loops: CDR1 SGHVS, CDR2 FQNEAQ. CDR3 region: CASSLGGGPIYEQYF. CDR3 in DNA: TGTGCCAGCAGCTTAGGGGGAGGGCCCATCTACGAGCAGTACTTC.

This sequence joins TRBV30 and TRBJ1-3; D is possibly TRBD1 (5 bases). The V end lost 2 bases, the J end lost 0 bases, and 11 bases lay between the germline ends. From germline, CDR1 is GTSNPN and CDR2 SVGIG (reference sequence). The CDR3 covers 15 residues. The CDR3 loop reads CAWSPLRDSGNTIYF. In DNA form, the CDR3 reads TGTGCCTGGAGTCCACTCAGGGACTCTGGAAACACCATATATTTT.

The V call is TRBV4-1, the J call TRBJ2-1; 9 bases are a match to TRBD2. V lost 5 bases and J lost 2; bases outside the gene matches: 7. The CDR3 has 16 residues. Germline CDR1 is MGHRA and CDR2 is YSYEKL. CDR3 loop: CASSFSGLATYNEQFF. The CDR3 bases are TGCGCCAGCAGCTTCTCTGGACTAGCGACCTACAATGAGCAGTTCTTC.

The V call is TRBV7-2, the J call TRBJ2-3, with 8 bases aligning to TRBD2. This CDR3 is 15 amino acids long. The V gene end was trimmed by 5 bases and the J gene end by 4 bases; junction bases not matched to a gene: 8. The V gene's germline CDR1 is SGHTA and CDR2 FQGNSA. CDR3 DNA: TGTGCCAGCAGCACTCCGGGACTAGGGGCAGATACGCAGTATTTT. It encodes CASSTPGLGADTQYF.

The V call is TRBV7-6, the J call TRBJ1-1, with D unclear. The CDR3 has 18 amino acids. The ends were cut back, 6 bases at V and 1 base at J, with 24 bases in the middle. Germline V gene data show CDR1 as SGHVS and CDR2 as FNYEAQ. The CDR3 region is CASRLARWVTGRNTEAFF. The DNA of the CDR3 is TGTGCCAGCAGGCTTGCCAGGTGGGTAACCGGGAGGAACACTGAAGCTTTCTTT.

J is TRBJ2-1 and V is TRBV11-3; D may be TRBD2 (5 bases). This CDR3 comprises 16 residues. Germline V CDR1 and CDR2: SGHNT, YENEEA. The ends were cut back, 4 bases at V and 5 bases at J, with 18 bases in the middle. The CDR3 reads CASSSRGLNGNNEQFF. CDR3 nucleotides: TGTGCCAGCAGCTCCCGCGGGTTGAACGGGAACAATGAGCAGTTCTTC.

This clone was detected a few times. This chain links TRBV6-5 with TRBJ1-2; no clear D gene. The germline V and J ends were trimmed by 0 bases and 3 bases, with 5 bases remaining between them. Germline V CDR1 and CDR2: MNHEY, SVGAGI. CDR3 length equals 13 residues. This CDR3 reads CASSYSSDYGYTF. The CDR3 DNA reads as TGTGCCAGCAGTTACTCGAGCGACTATGGCTACACCTTC.

The rearrangement links TRBV5-4 to TRBJ2-5; 8 bases match TRBD2. The germline V gene encodes CDR1 SGHNT and CDR2 YYREEE (reference sequence). The ends lost 4 bases at V and 1 base at J; junction bases unmatched: 9. This CDR3 has 16 residues. CDR3 in DNA: TGTGCCAGCAGCACGGGGGGGCGGGAGCTCCAAGAGACCCAGTACTTC. The encoded protein is CASSTGGRELQETQYF.

V and J are TRBV19 and TRBJ2-1; 8 bases align to TRBD2. CDR1 is LNHDA and CDR2 is SQIVND in the germline V gene (reference sequence). The CDR3 length is 16 residues. J was trimmed by 5 bases and V by 3 bases; bases with no gene match: 9. The CDR3 region is CASSIFGTRGHNEQFF. CDR3 DNA sequence: TGTGCCAGTAGTATCTTCGGGACTAGAGGGCACAATGAGCAGTTCTTC.

This clone was seen more than once but under ten times. The gene calls are TRBV27 and TRBJ1-2; D uncertain. V was trimmed by 2 bases and J by 7 bases, leaving 14 bases between them. The germline V gene has CDR1 MNHEY and CDR2 SMNVEV (reference sequence). There are 14 residues in the CDR3. The CDR3 bases are TGTGCCAGCAGTTTAGGGCCCGGGATGGCTGGCTACACCTTC. Translating it yields CASSLGPGMAGYTF.

The chain recombines TRBV6-4 with TRBJ2-1; D ambiguous. The CDR3 extends over 13 amino acids. Per germline, CDR1 MRHNA and CDR2 SNTAGT. V was trimmed by 4 bases and J by 9 bases, leaving 13 bases between them. CDR3: CASSALISSEQFF. The CDR3 DNA reads TGTGCCAGCAGTGCCTTAATTTCGAGTGAGCAGTTCTTC.

This chain uses TRBV6-5 with TRBJ2-7; D possibly corresponds to TRBD1 (5 bases). The CDR3 has 15 residues. Per germline, CDR1 MNHEY and CDR2 SVGAGI. V lost 0 bases to trimming and J lost 0 bases, with 9 bases between them. CDR3 residues: CASSYSPDNSYEQYF. CDR3 nucleotides: TGTGCCAGCAGTTACTCGCCGGACAACTCCTACGAGCAGTACTTC.

V and J are TRBV18 and TRBJ1-3, with TRBD1 matching over 7 bases. This CDR3 is 18 amino acids long. Looked up from germline, CDR1 is KGHSH and CDR2 is LQKENI. The V gene end was trimmed by 3 bases and the J gene end by 0 bases; junction bases not matched to a gene: 11. The CDR3 here is CASSPTTGTAISGNTIYF. In nucleotides, the CDR3 is TGTGCCAGCTCACCTACTACCGGGACAGCGATCTCTGGAAACACCATATATTTT.

This chain links TRBV11-3 with TRBJ2-7, with D perhaps TRBD1 (5 bases). With 5 bases removed from V and 1 base from J, the gap between germline ends came to 9 bases. CDR3 length: 13 amino acids. Germline loops: CDR1 SGHNT, CDR2 YENEEA. Here the CDR3 DNA reads TGTGCCAGCAGCCCGGACAATTCCTACGAGCAGTACTTC. It specifies CASSPDNSYEQYF.

V gene TRBV5-1 combines with J gene TRBJ2-1; 8 bases map to TRBD2. There are 13 residues in the CDR3. The germline V gene encodes CDR1 SGHRS and CDR2 YFSETQ. Losses at the gene ends were 4 bases for V and 7 bases for J; bases not matched to a gene: 4. CDR3 nucleotide sequence: TGCGCCAGCAGCGCGGCTAGCGGGAATGAGCAGTTCTTC. Protein: CASSAASGNEQFF.

Note on this clone: This specimen includes other DNA sequences encoding the same CDR3. The chain is built from TRBV19 and TRBJ2-1, with 7 bases lining up with TRBD1. Germline loops: CDR1 LNHDA, CDR2 SQIVND (reference sequence). The CDR3 loop spans 15 amino acids. J was trimmed by 2 bases and V by 8 bases; bases with no gene match: 9. The CDR3 sequence: CASRSGQGAYNEQFF. CDR3 bases: TGTGCCAGTCGCTCCGGGCAGGGGGCCTACAATGAGCAGTTCTTC.

The chain is built from TRBV12-5 and TRBJ2-7; D not resolved. The CDR3 is 11 amino acids. Germline CDR1 is LGHNT and CDR2 is FRNRAP. Trimming pared 4 bases from V and 7 bases from J, leaving 8 bases between. The CDR3: CASGSTREQYF. DNA for the CDR3: TGTGCTAGTGGTTCTACGCGAGAGCAGTACTTC. Full variable domain (remainder filled in from reference TRBV12-5 and TRBJ2-7): DARVTQTPRHKVTEMGQEVTMRCQPILGHNTVFWYRQTMMQGLELLAYFRNRAPLDDSGMPKDRFSAEMPDATLATLKIQPSEPRDSAVYFCASGSTREQYFGPGTRLTVT.

V is TRBV14 and J is TRBJ2-1; 14 positions match TRBD2. CDR1 is SGHDN, CDR2 FVKESK, per germline. The ends lost 2 bases at V and 9 bases at J; junction bases unmatched: 9. CDR3 size: 17 residues. CDR3 region: CASSQSPGLAGDGEQFF. CDR3 bases: TGTGCCAGCAGCCAATCCCCGGGACTAGCGGGAGATGGTGAGCAGTTCTTC.

This clone was counted between two and nine times. The CDR3 nucleotides are TGTGCCAGCAGCCAAGTGAAGCGGGAGAAAGAGACCCAGTACTTC. This encodes CASSQVKREKETQYF. This rearrangement joins TRBV4-2 to TRBJ2-5, with 8 bases identical to TRBD2. V was clipped by 1 base and J by 3 bases; unmatched bases: 4. Per the germline V gene, CDR1 is LGHNA and CDR2 is YNFKEQ. The CDR3 length is 15 residues.

This clone was seen only a few times. V and J are TRBV30 and TRBJ2-7; 7 bases agree with TRBD2. The germline CDR1 and CDR2 sequences are GTSNPN and SVGIG (reference sequence). J was trimmed by 3 bases and V by 1 base; bases with no gene match: 3. CDR3 length: 13 residues. The CDR3 protein is CAWSGTSFYEQYF. In DNA form, the CDR3 reads TGTGCCTGGAGTGGGACTAGTTTCTACGAGCAGTACTTC.

The chain links TRBV11-1 to TRBJ1-1; no clear D gene. V dropped 2 bases and J dropped 1 base, with 11 bases sitting between them. This CDR3 comprises 15 residues. Germline CDR1 SGHAT, CDR2 FQDESV (reference sequence). For the CDR3, the DNA is TGTGCCAGCAGCTTAACAGTGACCGGGAACACTGAAGCTTTCTTT. It translates to CASSLTVTGNTEAFF.

This chain connects TRBV30 to TRBJ1-2, with 10 bases identical to TRBD1. Germline values: CDR1 GTSNPN, CDR2 SVGIG (reference sequence). The CDR3 runs to 16 residues. The V and J ends lost 5 bases and 2 bases, in that order; junction bases with no gene match: 11. The CDR3 reads CAWGVPGQGTNYGYTF. CDR3 coding DNA: TGTGCCTGGGGGGTCCCGGGACAGGGGACCAACTATGGCTACACCTTC.

V usage is TRBV30 and J usage is TRBJ1-2; D not certain. Germline lookup yields CDR1 GTSNPN and CDR2 SVGIG (reference sequence). V was pared by 8 bases and J by 3 bases, with 25 bases between. The CDR3 is 16 amino acids. CDR3 region: CAATTRVSWGYYGYTF. CDR3 bases: TGTGCCGCTACGACTAGGGTATCCTGGGGATACTATGGCTACACCTTC. Together with reference TRBV30 and TRBJ1-2, the CDR3 gives the full variable domain: SQTIHQWPATLVQPVGSPLSLECTVEGTSNPNLYWYRQAAGRGLQLLFYSVGIGQISSEVPQNLSASRPQDRQFILSSKKLLLSDSGFYLCAATTRVSWGYYGYTFGSGTRLTVV.

This clone was counted a single time. Here the CDR3 reads CASSGAGQGINTF. Written as DNA, the CDR3 is TGTGCCAGCAGCGGGGCGGGACAGGGCATTAACACCTTC. V gene TRBV6-5 combines with J gene TRBJ1-2; 9 bases fit TRBD1. This CDR3 has 13 amino acids. Trimming removed 6 bases from V and 12 bases from J; junction bases left unmatched: 11. CDR1 MNHEY and CDR2 SVGAGI come from the germline V gene.

This clone was found once. This sequence joins TRBV5-5 and TRBJ2-7, with a possible D match to TRBD1 (6 bases). CDR3 length: 12 residues. V gave up 5 bases and J gave up 7 bases, with 13 bases separating them. Germline loops: CDR1 SGHKS, CDR2 YYEKEE (reference sequence). The DNA of the CDR3 is TGTGCCAGCAGTTCGAGGGGGTGGGAGCAGTACTTC. Translation gives CASSSRGWEQYF.